This entry lists 32 T cell receptor beta chains sequenced from one sample in a study of vaccination and CD4 T cells after COVID-19. Treatment defined: approximately 9-day PBMC culture with coronavirus spike peptide pools or control peptides (ViraFEST assay). The Oncomine TCR Beta short-read assay sequenced DNA from cultured CD4+ T cells. TCRdb reanalysed the PCR reads using MiXCR and keeps one entry per CDR3 protein. The repertoire holds over 15,000 distinct CDR3 sequences, with around a third as singletons. No cognate antigen is known for these TCRs. Input material: cultured CD4+ T cells from blood. The receptor set was obtained from a human donor with COVID-19.

This clonotype was seen a few times. This chain connects TRBV7-8 to TRBJ1-5; D is perhaps TRBD1 (5 bases). This CDR3 spans 14 amino acids. Germline V gene sequence: CDR1 SGHVS, CDR2 FQNEAQ. V lost 5 bases to trimming and J lost 2 bases, with 10 bases between them. CDR3 region: CASSPRGGNQPQHF. CDR3 coding DNA: TGTGCCAGCAGCCCACGAGGGGGCAATCAGCCCCAGCATTTT.

This rearrangement joins TRBV6-1 to TRBJ1-5; 10 bases are a match to TRBD1. The CDR3 has 15 residues. J was trimmed by 5 bases and V by 5 bases; bases with no gene match: 6. The germline gives CDR1 MNHNS, CDR2 SASEGT. The CDR3 protein is CASSRQGASDQPQHF. The CDR3 region has the DNA TGTGCCAGCAGTAGACAGGGGGCAAGCGATCAGCCCCAGCATTTT.

This clonotype was recorded a few times. The chain employs TRBV19 and TRBJ2-2; D unclear. This CDR3 region has 15 residues. Trimming took off 2 bases at V and 7 bases at J, with 14 bases between the two ends. CDR1 and CDR2 from the germline V gene are LNHDA and SQIVND (reference sequence). CDR3 sequence: CASSIKTQESGELFF. CDR3 bases: TGTGCCAGTAGTATAAAAACCCAAGAAAGCGGGGAGCTGTTTTTT.

This clonotype has a handful of counts. V and J are TRBV19 and TRBJ1-1, with D tentatively TRBD1 (6 bases). Germline values: CDR1 LNHDA, CDR2 SQIVND (reference sequence). The CDR3 totals 13 residues. Trimming cost V 8 bases and J 1 base, with 11 bases left between them. The CDR3 sequence: CASWGGRNTEAFF. The CDR3 nucleotides read TGTGCCAGTTGGGGGGGCCGGAACACTGAAGCTTTCTTT.

This clonotype has more than one count but fewer than ten. This chain links TRBV19 with TRBJ1-6, with D tentatively TRBD1 (6 bases). This CDR3 comprises 16 residues. CDR1 is LNHDA, CDR2 SQIVND, per germline (reference sequence). V lost 4 bases and J 9 bases, leaving 19 bases between the germline ends. The CDR3 bases are TGTGCCAGTAGTAGAATCGGGGGGCAGTTTTCTTCACCCCTCCACTTT. Its protein is CASSRIGGQFSSPLHF.

Of note for this clonotype: The CDR3 carries no conserved terminal phenylalanine or tryptophan, so it likely arises from a read error. Because the CDR3's place on the DNA is in doubt, the DNA is left out and the CDR3 is given as listed by TCRdb. This chain uses TRBV6-1 with TRBJ2-3; the D call in the table, TRBD1, was not verified against the DNA. The CDR3 extends over 14 residues, inclusive of both ends. Germline V gene sequence: CDR1 MNHNS, CDR2 SASEGT. CDR3 protein: CASSEGGANRETYI.

In this sample, this clonotype is medium-sized. The chain has TRBV20-1 and TRBJ1-1; unclear D gene. The V end lost 0 bases, the J end lost 5 bases, and 4 bases lay between the germline ends. The CDR3 consists of 11 residues. In germline, CDR1 is DFQATT, CDR2 SNEGSKA (reference sequence). For the CDR3, the DNA is TGCAGTGCTAGAGAGGGGACTGAAGCTTTCTTT. This codes for CSAREGTEAFF.

This chain connects TRBV6-5 to TRBJ2-3; no reliable D call. CDR3 length: 13 amino acids. With 4 bases removed from V and 0 bases from J, the gap between germline ends came to 5 bases. Germline V gene data show CDR1 as MNHEY and CDR2 as SVGAGI. CDR3 coding DNA: TGTGCCAGCAGTTTGTACAGCACAGATACGCAGTATTTT. Translation gives CASSLYSTDTQYF.

The CDR3 DNA sequence: TGTGCCAGCAGCCGCGGACCTCGCCAAGAGACCCAGTACTTC. Translated, it gives CASSRGPRQETQYF. The chain has TRBV6-2 or TRBV6-3 and TRBJ2-5; D is unclear. CDR1 is MNHEY and CDR2 is SVGEGT in the germline V gene. The V and J ends lost 6 bases and 1 base respectively, with 12 bases between them. The CDR3 sequence is 14 residues long.

The chain joins TRBV12-3 or TRBV12-4 to TRBJ2-2; 12 nucleotides agree with TRBD2. V lost 3 bases to trimming and J lost 5 bases; unmatched junction nucleotides: 4. The CDR3 runs to 16 residues. This chain's CDR3 is CASSFSLAGGTGELFF. The DNA for the CDR3 is TGTGCCAGCAGTTTCTCACTAGCGGGGGGAACCGGGGAGCTGTTTTTT.

The chain couples TRBV20-1 to TRBJ2-5; D is uncertain. Germline V gene lookup returns CDR1 DFQATT and CDR2 SNEGSKA (reference sequence). The CDR3 has 14 amino acids. Trimming took 4 bases from V and 4 from J, leaving 16 bases between them. CDR3 coding DNA: TGCAGTGCTACCTCCTTTCAGCGTCCAGAGACCCAGTACTTC. Its protein product is CSATSFQRPETQYF.

CDR3: CASSYSTPQGPYEQYF. CDR3 nucleotides: TGTGCCAGCAGTTATAGTACGCCCCAGGGGCCCTACGAGCAGTACTTC. This chain connects TRBV6-2 or TRBV6-3 to TRBJ2-7; TRBD1 is a possible D gene (6 bases). The germline V gene has CDR1 MNHEY and CDR2 SVGEGT. This CDR3 has 16 amino acids. Trimming pared 3 bases from V and 2 bases from J, leaving 17 bases between.

The rearrangement joins TRBV6-1 to TRBJ1-5; a weak D match, TRBD1 (5 bases). Germline-derived CDR1 and CDR2 are MNHNS and SASEGT. Deletions cut 1 base from V and 6 bases from J, with 19 bases between. This CDR3 is 17 amino acids long. The CDR3: CASSEEFRGVRIQPQHF. The CDR3 DNA follows: TGTGCCAGCAGTGAAGAATTCCGAGGGGTTAGGATTCAGCCCCAGCATTTT.

The J gene is TRBJ2-7, the V gene TRBV12-3 or TRBV12-4; the D is unclear. CDR3 length: 12 amino acids. The ends were cut back, 6 bases at V and 3 bases at J, with 9 bases in the middle. DNA for the CDR3: TGTGCCAGCAGCGAGAGGAGCTACGAGCAGTACTTC. This translates into CASSERSYEQYF.

The V call is TRBV29-1, the J call TRBJ2-3, with TRBD1 matching 7 bases. This CDR3 spans 14 amino acids. Germline V gene lookup returns CDR1 SQVTM and CDR2 ANQGSEA. The CDR3 DNA sequence: TGCAGAACTAAGGGGACAGCTAGCACAGATACGCAGTATTTT. This translates into CRTKGTASTDTQYF.

This chain's CDR3 is CASSSGTKKDEQYF. The CDR3 coding sequence is TGTGCCAGCAGCTCCGGGACCAAAAAGGACGAGCAGTACTTC. The gene calls are TRBV6-1 and TRBJ2-7; D may correspond to TRBD1 or TRBD2 (5 bases each). V lost 6 bases to trimming and J lost 5 bases, with 17 bases between them. This CDR3 comprises 14 residues. CDR1 and CDR2 from the germline V gene are MNHNS and SASEGT.

This clonotype was found once. The chain employs TRBV19 and TRBJ2-5; D gene unclear. This CDR3 has 15 amino acids. V lost 1 base, J lost 1 base, and 10 bases lay in between. Germline-derived CDR1 and CDR2 are LNHDA and SQIVND (reference sequence). The CDR3 DNA reads as TGTGCCAGTAGTATAGTCGCGACAAGCCAAGAGACCCAGTACTTC. Encoded protein: CASSIVATSQETQYF.

A word on this clonotype: One end of the junction does not line up with germline, which may come from a read error. The CDR3 loop is CASSVYFGDYGCTF. In DNA, the CDR3 is TGTGCCAGCAGTGTATATTTTGGGGACTATGGCTGCACCTTC. The chain links TRBV6-1 to TRBJ1-2, with a possible D match to TRBD1 (5 bases). Germline V gene sequence: CDR1 MNHNS, CDR2 SASEGT. This CDR3 region has 14 residues.

This clonotype was recorded a few times. The V gene is TRBV11-3, the J gene TRBJ2-4, with a weak D call TRBD1 (6 bases). Deletions cut 1 base from V and 5 bases from J, with 9 bases between. The CDR3 sequence is 14 residues long. From germline, CDR1 is SGHNT and CDR2 YENEEA. CDR3 residues: CASSLGQGQNIQYF. CDR3 DNA sequence: TGTGCCAGCAGCTTAGGTCAGGGGCAAAACATTCAGTACTTC.

V and J are TRBV11-2 and TRBJ1-3; D is unresolved. The CDR3 consists of 15 residues. Trimming took 5 bases from V and 0 from J, leaving 11 bases between them. CDR1 and CDR2 (germline): SGHAT, FQNNGV. DNA for the CDR3: TGTGCCAGCAGCCGAGTCCGGACCTCTGGAAACACCATATATTTT. Its protein is CASSRVRTSGNTIYF.

This chain links TRBV5-1 with TRBJ2-6, with D perhaps matching TRBD2 (5 bases). V shed 1 base and J shed 3 bases, with 8 bases lying between them. The CDR3 has 15 residues. Germline lookup yields CDR1 SGHRS and CDR2 YFSETQ. The CDR3 loop reads CASSLLGSGANVLTF. CDR3 bases: TGCGCCAGCAGCTTGCTAGGGAGTGGGGCCAACGTCCTGACTTTC.

This sequence joins TRBV20-1 and TRBJ1-1, with no clear D. There are 11 residues in the CDR3. Germline V gene data show CDR1 as DFQATT and CDR2 as SNEGSKA (reference sequence). The V gene lost 3 bases and the J gene lost 5 bases, with 7 bases spanning the gap. CDR3 bases: TGCAGTGCTAGTTTGTCGACTGAAGCTTTCTTT. The encoded protein is CSASLSTEAFF.

This clonotype was seen a handful of times. The V gene is TRBV6-1, the J gene TRBJ1-4; TRBD1 is a possible D gene (5 bases). The CDR3 loop spans 12 amino acids. Per germline, CDR1 MNHNS and CDR2 SASEGT. V lost 1 base and J 9 bases, leaving 6 bases between the germline ends. The CDR3 DNA is TGTGCCAGCAGTGAAGGGGGCAAAAAACTGTTTTTT. Its protein is CASSEGGKKLFF.

This CDR3 is CASSQGRDRGSSTNEKLFF. Here the CDR3 DNA reads TGTGCCAGCAGCCAAGGACGGGACAGGGGGAGCTCAACTAATGAAAAACTGTTTTTT. This chain links TRBV4-2 with TRBJ1-4, with 11 bases identical to TRBD1. The CDR3 sequence is 19 residues long. J lost 0 bases, V lost 1 base, and 7 bases had no gene match. The germline V gene encodes CDR1 LGHNA and CDR2 YNFKEQ.

The V gene is TRBV20-1, the J gene TRBJ1-1; 9 bases match TRBD1. With 2 bases clipped from V and 3 bases from J, the junction kept 10 bases outside the gene matches. CDR1 is DFQATT and CDR2 is SNEGSKA in the germline V gene (reference sequence). The CDR3 extends over 16 amino acids. The CDR3 nucleotides read TGCAGTGCTAGATTCGGGACAGGGAGAGGCGACACTGAAGCTTTCTTT. Residues: CSARFGTGRGDTEAFF.

This clonotype was seen a few times. V usage is TRBV19 and J usage is TRBJ2-2; D is ambiguous. This CDR3 spans 16 amino acids. From germline, CDR1 is LNHDA and CDR2 SQIVND (reference sequence). V was shortened by 4 bases and J by 0 bases, with 12 bases between the two germline ends. The CDR3 reads CASSTRTGANTGELFF. The CDR3, as DNA: TGTGCCAGTAGTACCAGGACGGGTGCGAACACCGGGGAGCTGTTTTTT.

This clonotype has a handful of counts. This chain uses TRBV6-4 with TRBJ2-3; D gene uncertain. This CDR3 has 11 residues. Between the trimmed V and J ends, which lost 6 bases and 6 bases, there was a span of 7 bases. Germline assignment: CDR1 MRHNA and CDR2 SNTAGT. CDR3 in amino acids: CASSSRDTQYF. The DNA for the CDR3 is TGTGCCAGCAGCTCAAGGGATACGCAGTATTTT.

By proportion, this clonotype is medium-sized. V and J are TRBV20-1 and TRBJ2-5; TRBD2 agrees at 11 bases. V lost 0 bases and J lost 5; bases outside the gene matches: 11. The germline CDR1 and CDR2 sequences are DFQATT and SNEGSKA (reference sequence). The CDR3 consists of 17 residues. The CDR3 sequence: CSARELAGAHSRETQYF. CDR3 bases: TGCAGTGCTAGAGAACTAGCGGGGGCCCACTCCCGGGAGACCCAGTACTTC.

The gene calls are TRBV27 and TRBJ2-7; 10 bases agree with TRBD2. V trimming: 5 bases; J trimming: 7 bases; junction bases outside the gene matches: 8. The CDR3 runs to 14 residues. Germline lookup yields CDR1 MNHEY and CDR2 SMNVEV (reference sequence). DNA of the CDR3: TGTGCCAGCAGTAAAAGCGGGGGGGCGGGTGAGCAGTACTTC. This sequence encodes CASSKSGGAGEQYF.

The chain recombines TRBV9 with TRBJ1-5; 7 bases line up with TRBD1. This CDR3 has 16 amino acids. Germline values: CDR1 SGDLS, CDR2 YYNGEE. J gave up 6 bases and V 0 bases, and 9 bases lay outside the gene matches. The CDR3 DNA follows: TGTGCCAGCAGCGTAGGGGAGGGGGCCCTTGGTCAGCCCCAGCATTTT. It yields the protein CASSVGEGALGQPQHF.

The chain carries TRBV6-1 and TRBJ1-2; 7 bases line up with TRBD1. Losses at the gene ends were 6 bases for V and 5 bases for J; bases not matched to a gene: 12. Germline CDR1 is MNHNS and CDR2 is SASEGT. The length of the CDR3 is 15 residues. The CDR3 region is CASSQKTGALYGYTF. DNA of the CDR3: TGTGCCAGCAGCCAAAAAACAGGGGCCCTATATGGCTACACCTTC.

This clonotype has a handful of counts. The chain recombines TRBV12-3 or TRBV12-4 with TRBJ2-1; D remains ambiguous. The CDR3 sequence is 11 residues long. Trimming took 3 bases from V and 6 from J, leaving 3 bases between them. The chain's CDR3 is CASSLGNEQFF. Here the CDR3 DNA reads TGTGCCAGCAGTTTGGGCAATGAGCAGTTCTTC.